These T cell receptor beta chains were read from a single sample in a study of radiation and T cells in renal cell carcinoma. TCRdb's copy holds only in-frame clones and misses some; the assay was immunoSEQ multiplex PCR. This sample has 130,000 to 150,000 clones, with 75% to 90% found just once. The material was blood, obtained from a patient whose treatment included radiotherapy and nephrectomy. All receptors derive from a woman aged 45-65 years with renal cell carcinoma. Each CDR3 is given with its conserved first and last residue. A D gene is named only where the DNA matches it firmly. The size entry is marked missing in some rows and otherwise reads once, few, many or a size class.

J: TRBJ1-3; size: once; V: TRBV9; D: .; DNA: TGTGCCAGCAGCGCCGATCTCGGCCCTGGAAACACCATATATTTT; CDR3: CASSADLGPGNTIYF
J: TRBJ2-1; size: .; V: TRBV28; D: TRBD2; DNA: TGTGCCAGCAGTCTATCCCGCGACCTAGCGGGAGTCGATGAGCAGTTCTTC; CDR3: CASSLSRDLAGVDEQFF
J: TRBJ1-2; size: .; V: TRBV9; D: .; DNA: TGTGCCAGCAGCGTAGGGGTCGGGGGGGGCCATGCCCCTAGCTACACCTTC; CDR3: CASSVGVGGGHAPSYTF
J: TRBJ2-7; size: once; V: TRBV2; D: .; DNA: TGTGCCAGCAGTGAAGCGAGGGTTGTAGGCGAGCAGTACTTC; CDR3: CASSEARVVGEQYF
J: TRBJ2-5; size: .; V: TRBV6-1; D: .; DNA: TGTGCCAGCAACCGAATCCAAGAGACCCAGTACTTC; CDR3: CASNRIQETQYF
J: TRBJ2-5; size: .; V: TRBV2; D: .; DNA: TGTGCCAGCAGGATCGCGATTGGACAAGAGACCCAGTACTTC; CDR3: CASRIAIGQETQYF
J: TRBJ2-6; size: once; V: TRBV19; D: TRBD1; DNA: TGTGCCAGTAGACGGACAGGGGGCTCTGGGGCCAACGTCCTGACTTTC; CDR3: CASRRTGGSGANVLTF
J: TRBJ2-2; size: .; V: TRBV30; D: TRBD2; DNA: TGTGCCGGGGGGGGACCCGGGGAGCTGTTTTTT; CDR3: CAGGGPGELFF
J: TRBJ2-6; size: .; V: TRBV5-4; D: .; DNA: TGTGCCAGCAGCCCAGAGGGCACAGTGCCCTACTCTGGGGCCAACGTCCTGACTTTC; CDR3: CASSPEGTVPYSGANVLTF
J: TRBJ1-2; size: .; V: TRBV19; D: TRBD1; DNA: TGTGCCAGTAAAACCGGGACAGGGAGTTTCTATGGCTACACCTTC; CDR3: CASKTGTGSFYGYTF
J: TRBJ2-7; size: .; V: TRBV6-4; D: TRBD2; DNA: TGTGCCAGCAGTGACTCACTAGCGGGAGGTTACGAGCAGTACTTC; CDR3: CASSDSLAGGYEQYF
J: TRBJ1-5; size: .; V: TRBV5-8; D: .; DNA: TGTGCCAGCAGCCGAGGGGCGGTGAGCAATCAGCCCCAGCATTTT; CDR3: CASSRGAVSNQPQHF
J: TRBJ2-2; size: .; V: TRBV10-3; D: .; DNA: TGTGCCATCAGTGAGCACAGGGCGAACACCGGGGAGCTGTTTTTT; CDR3: CAISEHRANTGELFF
J: TRBJ1-1; size: .; V: TRBV5-1; D: TRBD1; DNA: TGCGCCAGCAGCGTTCAACCGGGACAGGGGAACACTGAAGCTTTCTTT; CDR3: CASSVQPGQGNTEAFF
J: TRBJ1-2; size: .; V: TRBV28; D: TRBD1; DNA: TGTGCCAGCAGTCCGGGACAGGACAACTATGGCTACACCTTC; CDR3: CASSPGQDNYGYTF
J: TRBJ1-3; size: .; V: TRBV7-2; D: TRBD1; DNA: TGTGCCAGCAGCTCAGACAGGGCTGGAAACACCATATATTTT; CDR3: CASSSDRAGNTIYF
J: TRBJ1-1; size: .; V: TRBV7-2; D: .; DNA: TGTGCCAGCAGCTTTGCGGGCACTGAAGCTTTCTTT; CDR3: CASSFAGTEAFF
J: TRBJ1-5; size: few; V: TRBV30; D: .; DNA: TGTGCCTGGAGTGTAGGGGGTTTCAATCAGCCCCAGCATTTT; CDR3: CAWSVGGFNQPQHF
J: TRBJ2-1; size: .; V: TRBV5-1; D: TRBD2; DNA: TGCGCCAGCAGCTTGGCTAGCGGGAGGATCGAGTATGGCTACAATGAGCAGTTCTTC; CDR3: CASSLASGRIEYGYNEQFF
J: TRBJ2-2; size: .; V: TRBV2; D: .; DNA: TGTGCCAGCAGTATAAGAAACACCGGGGAGCTGTTTTTT; CDR3: CASSIRNTGELFF
J: TRBJ1-2; size: .; V: TRBV6-5; D: .; DNA: TGTGCCAGCAGTTTCGCCGATAACTATGGCTACACCTTC; CDR3: CASSFADNYGYTF
J: TRBJ2-3; size: .; V: TRBV7-8; D: .; DNA: TGTGCCAGCAGCTTAGGGGCGTTAGAAGATACGCAGTATTTT; CDR3: CASSLGALEDTQYF
J: TRBJ1-2; size: .; V: TRBV28; D: .; DNA: TGTGCCAGCAGTCTTGACAGGAACTATGGCTACACCTTC; CDR3: CASSLDRNYGYTF
J: TRBJ1-5; size: .; V: TRBV27; D: .; DNA: TGTGCCAGCAGTTTTACTTACAATCAGCCCCAGCATTTT; CDR3: CASSFTYNQPQHF
J: TRBJ1-5; size: .; V: TRBV28; D: TRBD1; DNA: TGTGCCAGCAGCTCGGGACAGGGCAATCAGCCCCAGCATTTT; CDR3: CASSSGQGNQPQHF
J: TRBJ1-6; size: few; V: TRBV5-5; D: .; DNA: TGTGCCAGCAGCTTGTATTACGATTCACCCCTCCACTTT; CDR3: CASSLYYDSPLHF
J: TRBJ2-5; size: .; V: TRBV7-2; D: .; DNA: TGTGCCAGCAGCTTACAACAGGACCAAGAGACCCAGTACTTC; CDR3: CASSLQQDQETQYF
J: TRBJ2-1; size: .; V: TRBV5-1; D: .; DNA: TGCGCCAGCAGCTTGGCCCCACCGAGCTCCTACAATGAGCAGTTCTTC; CDR3: CASSLAPPSSYNEQFF
J: TRBJ1-5; size: once; V: TRBV6-6; D: .; DNA: TGTGCCAGCAGTCTACCGAATCAGCCCCAGCATTTT; CDR3: CASSLPNQPQHF
J: TRBJ2-1; size: .; V: TRBV5-4; D: .; DNA: TGTGCCAGCAGCTTAAGCGGAGTCAATGAGCAGTTCTTC; CDR3: CASSLSGVNEQFF
J: TRBJ1-5; size: once; V: TRBV18; D: .; DNA: TGTGCCAGCTCACCACGCGATCAGCCCCAGCATTTT; CDR3: CASSPRDQPQHF
J: TRBJ1-1; size: .; V: TRBV18; D: TRBD1; DNA: TGTGCCAGCTCACCACCTGACAGGGCGAGGAACACTGAAGCTTTCTTT; CDR3: CASSPPDRARNTEAFF
J: TRBJ2-1; size: .; V: TRBV5-8; D: .; DNA: TGTGCCAGCAGCTTGGGGGCGCGGGATGAGCAGTTCTTC; CDR3: CASSLGARDEQFF
J: TRBJ2-7; size: .; V: TRBV7-2; D: .; DNA: TGTGCCAGCAGGGTCAGCGGCGACCCTCTCTACGAGCAGTACTTC; CDR3: CASRVSGDPLYEQYF
J: TRBJ1-4; size: .; V: TRBV28; D: .; DNA: TGTGCCAGTGGGGGTGGGGCAGTCGAAAAACTGTTTTTT; CDR3: CASGGGAVEKLFF
J: TRBJ1-2; size: .; V: TRBV27; D: .; DNA: TGTGCCACCTCCGGGACCTTCAGCGGAAGCTACACCTTC; CDR3: CATSGTFSGSYTF
J: TRBJ1-2; size: .; V: TRBV2; D: TRBD1; DNA: TGTGCCGCCCGCCAGGGGGCGTCGGGGAACTATGGCTACACCTTC; CDR3: CAARQGASGNYGYTF
J: TRBJ2-1; size: .; V: TRBV25-1; D: .; DNA: TGTGCCAGCAGTGAGTCAGGGCGCAATGAGCAGTTCTTC; CDR3: CASSESGRNEQFF
J: TRBJ1-1; size: once; V: TRBV7-2; D: TRBD1; DNA: TGTGCCAGCAGCAATGACAGGGGGCGTACTGAAGCTTTCTTT; CDR3: CASSNDRGRTEAFF
J: TRBJ1-3; size: .; V: TRBV18; D: .; DNA: TGTGCCAGCTCAGCTCAATCCAGCGCTCGAAGCTCTGGAAACACCATATATTTT; CDR3: CASSAQSSARSSGNTIYF
J: TRBJ2-7; size: once; V: TRBV5-6; D: .; DNA: TGTGCCAGCAGCTTAGAAGAACCAAATTACGAGCAGTACTTC; CDR3: CASSLEEPNYEQYF
J: TRBJ2-5; size: .; V: TRBV7-9; D: .; DNA: TGTGCCAGCAGCTTAGAGGGAAGGGGAGAGACCCAGTACTTC; CDR3: CASSLEGRGETQYF
J: TRBJ2-2; size: .; V: TRBV27; D: TRBD1; DNA: TGTGCCAGCCGTGGTGAGGGGGCGCTTCCCGGGGAGCTGTTTTTT; CDR3: CASRGEGALPGELFF
J: TRBJ2-5; size: .; V: TRBV25-1; D: TRBD2; DNA: TGTGCCAGCAGTGCATTCAGCGGGGGCACGCCGGAGACCCAGTACTTC; CDR3: CASSAFSGGTPETQYF
J: TRBJ2-2; size: .; V: TRBV27; D: .; DNA: TGTGCCAGCAGGAGAGGACAGAACACCGGGGAGCTGTTTTTT; CDR3: CASRRGQNTGELFF
J: TRBJ1-3; size: .; V: TRBV11-2; D: .; DNA: TGTGCCAGCAGCTTAGATGGCGGGGGAGCACCAGGAAACACCATATATTTT; CDR3: CASSLDGGGAPGNTIYF
J: TRBJ2-1; size: .; V: TRBV27; D: TRBD2; DNA: TGTGCCAGCAGTTTACTCAACCCGGGACTAGGCATTTATGAGCAGTTCTTC; CDR3: CASSLLNPGLGIYEQFF
J: TRBJ1-4; size: .; V: TRBV10-3; D: .; DNA: TGTGCCATCAGCCTAGACCAGTTGGAACTGTTTTTT; CDR3: CAISLDQLELFF
J: TRBJ1-1; size: few; V: TRBV10-3; D: .; DNA: TGTGCCATCAGTGGATCTGGTCTAGGCACTGAAGCTTTCTTT; CDR3: CAISGSGLGTEAFF
J: TRBJ2-1; size: .; V: TRBV28; D: .; DNA: TGTGCCAGCAGTCCAGGTGGGGACAATGAGCAGTTCTTC; CDR3: CASSPGGDNEQFF
J: TRBJ1-4; size: once; V: TRBV7-9; D: .; DNA: TGTGCCAGCAGCTCGTACGCACGGTTTGAAACTAATGAAAAACTGTTTTTT; CDR3: CASSSYARFETNEKLFF
J: TRBJ2-7; size: .; V: TRBV6-1; D: TRBD2; DNA: TGTGCCAGCAGTGAGAGACTAGCGGATACCTACGAGCAGTACTTC; CDR3: CASSERLADTYEQYF